Included here is one T cell receptor beta chain sequence, with context. Antigen unknown. Germline-derived CDR1 and CDR2 are SQVTM and ANQGSEA. The V end lost 5 bases, the J end lost 0 bases, and 14 bases lay between the germline ends. The CDR3 has 15 residues. This entry is derived from a study of early T cells in non-severe SARS-CoV-2 infection. Overall study context: Sequenced bulk RNA came from whole blood that was unsorted, and chains were unpaired.

Findings of the study overall: Private and CD4 specificities were missed by VDJdb matching, skewed to anti-spike CD8.

Tagging with unique molecular identifiers was applied to individual cDNA molecules. TCRdb reprocessed the 5' RACE reads via MiXCR and lists one record per CDR3 protein. The data contain tens of thousands of distinct CDR3 sequences, about 8% of them singletons. The source material was whole blood. This clonotype was obtained from an adult who was a healthcare worker with PCR-confirmed SARS-CoV-2 infection or an uninfected control (not recorded which). This chain uses TRBV29-1 with TRBJ2-1; D gene unclear. The CDR3 nucleotides are TGCAGCGTTCGCCCCGGGCCTAGCTCCTACAATGAGCAGTTCTTC. It yields the protein CSVRPGPSSYNEQFF.